These 6 T cell receptor beta chains share one sample of origin, sequenced in a study of T-cell memory formation after mild COVID-19. MiXCR was run by TCRdb on the 5' RACE reads, yielding one entry per CDR3 protein. The sample includes approximately 290,000 distinct CDR3 sequences, approximately 7.6% of them seen just once. The sequencing input was PBMCs or a T cell subset sorted from them (not recorded which). The receptor source for this set is a man younger than 35 who had mild COVID-19 (a few samples of this study predate the infection). Cell type and time point are not known.

This clonotype was observed a handful of times. This chain joins TRBV4-1 and TRBJ2-7; D unresolved. V was cut by 0 bases and J by 6 bases, with 15 bases left in between. Germline assignment: CDR1 MGHRA and CDR2 YSYEKL. This CDR3 contains 15 residues. The CDR3 DNA reads as TGCGCCAGCAGCCAAGAAATCGGTAGTACTGTCGAGCAGTACTTC. This codes for CASSQEIGSTVEQYF.

The chain has TRBV12-3 or TRBV12-4 and TRBJ2-7, with a tentative D call TRBD1 (6 bases). Trimming left V 6 bases short and J 5 bases short, with 17 bases between. This CDR3 comprises 14 residues. The CDR3 DNA reads as TGTGCCAGCAGAGCCGCCGGGACAAGGGACGAGCAGTACTTC. Its translation: CASRAAGTRDEQYF.

At least ten counts were recorded for this clonotype. The chain couples TRBV10-3 to TRBJ1-5; TRBD1 might be the D (6 bases). Trimming took 6 bases from V and 0 from J, leaving 12 bases between them. This CDR3 is built from 15 residues. The V gene's germline CDR1 is ENHRY and CDR2 SYGVKD. This chain's CDR3 is CAISKGGGSNQPQHF. DNA of the CDR3: TGTGCCATCAGCAAGGGGGGCGGTAGCAATCAGCCCCAGCATTTT.

The chain joins TRBV29-1 to TRBJ1-4; no reliable D call. From germline, CDR1 is SQVTM and CDR2 ANQGSEA. This CDR3 region has 13 residues. The ends were cut back, 8 bases at V and 4 bases at J, with 14 bases in the middle. The CDR3 nucleotides read TGCAGCATGCGACGGACTAATAATGAAAAACTGTTTTTT. It codes for CSMRRTNNEKLFF.

This clonotype was counted between two and nine times. The rearrangement uses TRBV5-1 and TRBJ1-5; D call uncertain. CDR3 length: 13 amino acids. Deletions cut 3 bases from V and 7 bases from J, with 11 bases between. From germline, CDR1 is SGHRS and CDR2 YFSETQ. CDR3 sequence reads: CASSSSRRQPQHF. Here the CDR3 DNA reads TGCGCCAGCAGCTCTTCGCGGAGGCAGCCCCAGCATTTT.

This clonotype was counted at least ten times. This chain uses TRBV12-3 or TRBV12-4 with TRBJ1-1; D remains unclear. The V end was cut by 5 bases, the J end by 0 bases, with 4 bases between. This CDR3 is 12 amino acids long. The CDR3 DNA reads TGTGCCAGCAGTCCGATGAACACTGAAGCTTTCTTT. It specifies CASSPMNTEAFF.